These 10 T cell receptor beta chains were sequenced from one sample in a study of cytomegalovirus exposure and HLA in healthy donors. PCR amplification relied on 60 Vbeta primers (plus 13 Jbeta primers). Data came from immunoSEQ multiplex PCR; TCRdb stores just in-frame clones and leaves some out. The data hold fewer than 250,000 clones, with roughly 80% observed a single time. Sequenced: PBMCs. These receptors came from a man aged 40-49 years in good health and CMV-seropositive.

The gene calls are TRBV30 and TRBJ1-2; no clear D gene. Looked up from germline, CDR1 is GTSNPN and CDR2 is SVGIG (reference sequence). The V and J ends lost 3 bases and 2 bases respectively, with 7 bases between them. This CDR3 spans 12 amino acids. The CDR3 here is CAWSLENYGYTF. The CDR3 coding sequence is TGTGCCTGGAGCCTAGAAAACTATGGCTACACCTTC.

The chain joins TRBV13 to TRBJ2-1; the D gene is possibly TRBD2 (6 bases). CDR1 and CDR2 from the germline V gene are PRHDT and FYEKMQ (reference sequence). CDR3 length: 15 amino acids. Trimming removed 3 bases at V and 1 base at J, with 10 bases between. Here the CDR3 DNA reads TGTGCCAGCAGCTTCCCCGGGGGTTCCTACAATGAGCAGTTCTTC. Translating gives CASSFPGGSYNEQFF.

The rearrangement uses TRBV30 and TRBJ1-3, with a possible D match to TRBD1 (5 bases). Trimming shortened V by 3 bases and J by 4 bases, and 16 bases separated the two germline ends. Germline assignment: CDR1 GTSNPN and CDR2 SVGIG (reference sequence). CDR3 length: 15 residues. The CDR3: CAWSGAGRQGNTIYF. The CDR3, as DNA: TGTGCCTGGAGCGGAGCGGGAAGACAGGGAAACACCATATATTTT.

The V gene is TRBV5-6, the J gene TRBJ1-1, with D unclear. Germline V gene sequence: CDR1 SGHDT, CDR2 YYEEEE. Trimming took off 4 bases at V and 6 bases at J, with 22 bases between the two ends. CDR3 length: 16 amino acids. The CDR3 DNA sequence: TGTGCCAGCAGCCCATCCTTGGGAAGCGGGGAAGCTGAAGCTTTCTTT. This codes for CASSPSLGSGEAEAFF. The full variable domain, completed using reference TRBV5-6 and TRBJ1-1, is DAGVTQSPTHLIKTRGQQVTLRCSPKSGHDTVSWYQQALGQGPQFIFQYYEEEERQRGNFPDRFSGHQFPNYSSELNVNALLLGDSALYLCASSPSLGSGEAEAFFGQGTRLTVV.

V gene TRBV7-9 combines with J gene TRBJ2-5; TRBD1 agrees at 9 bases. V was pared by 4 bases and J by 1 base, with 4 bases of the junction left unmatched. This CDR3 contains 15 residues. Germline assignment: CDR1 SEHNR and CDR2 FQNEAQ (reference sequence). CDR3 loop: CASSSGQGGQETQYF. For the CDR3, the DNA is TGTGCCAGCAGCTCGGGACAGGGAGGCCAAGAGACCCAGTACTTC.

The V gene is TRBV7-3, the J gene TRBJ2-1; 9 bases are a match to TRBD2. CDR3 length: 20 residues. Germline values: CDR1 SGHTA, CDR2 FQGTGA. The V gene end was trimmed by 3 bases and the J gene end by 7 bases; junction bases not matched to a gene: 22. CDR3 coding DNA: TGTGCCAGCAGCTTGAGGCCGACTAGCGGTAAGAGTAGGGCCGTTAATGAGCAGTTCTTC. This translates into CASSLRPTSGKSRAVNEQFF. The whole variable domain, remainder taken from reference TRBV7-3 and TRBJ2-1, is GAGVSQTPSNKVTEKGKYVELRCDPISGHTALYWYRQSLGQGPEFLIYFQGTGAADDSGLPNDRFFAVRPEGSVSTLKIQRTERGDSAVYLCASSLRPTSGKSRAVNEQFFGPGTRLTVL.

This chain uses TRBV30 with TRBJ2-7; D is possibly TRBD2 (5 bases). Germline values: CDR1 GTSNPN, CDR2 SVGIG (reference sequence). Trimming shortened V by 0 bases and J by 4 bases, and 10 bases separated the two germline ends. The length of the CDR3 is 13 residues. CDR3 sequence reads: CAWSVLVQYEQYF. CDR3 nucleotide sequence: TGTGCCTGGAGTGTACTAGTTCAGTACGAGCAGTACTTC.

This clone showed up just a few times. The V and J genes are TRBV18 and TRBJ2-3, with 7 bases that match TRBD2. Germline values: CDR1 KGHSH, CDR2 LQKENI. The V segment lost 0 bases and the J segment 0 bases; nucleotides outside the gene matches: 9. This CDR3 contains 18 residues. The CDR3 is CASSPPPLGSGSTDTQYF. CDR3 sequence (DNA): TGTGCCAGCTCACCACCCCCTCTCGGTAGCGGGAGCACAGATACGCAGTATTTT. The whole variable domain, filled in from reference TRBV18 and TRBJ2-3, reads NAGVMQNPRHLVRRRGQEARLRCSPMKGHSHVYWYRQLPEEGLKFMVYLQKENIIDESGMPKERFSAEFPKEGPSILRIQQVVRGDSAAYFCASSPPPLGSGSTDTQYFGPGTRLTVL.

This rearrangement joins TRBV18 to TRBJ1-2; possible D gene TRBD1, 6 bases. The CDR3 runs 13 residues. The germline gives CDR1 KGHSH, CDR2 LQKENI. Trimming removed 6 bases at V and 3 bases at J, with 11 bases between. The CDR3 protein is CASSAGADYGYTF. For the CDR3, the DNA is TGTGCCAGCTCGGCGGGGGCGGACTATGGCTACACCTTC.

This chain uses TRBV28 with TRBJ2-7; TRBD2 aligns across 8 bases. The trim removed 6 bases at V and 6 bases at J, leaving 16 bases unmatched. Looked up from germline, CDR1 is MDHEN and CDR2 is SYDVKM. The CDR3 contains 16 residues. The CDR3 DNA reads TGTGCCAGCAGCCAAGCCCTTTATCGGGGGGGCCCCGAGCAGTACTTC. Amino acid sequence: CASSQALYRGGPEQYF.